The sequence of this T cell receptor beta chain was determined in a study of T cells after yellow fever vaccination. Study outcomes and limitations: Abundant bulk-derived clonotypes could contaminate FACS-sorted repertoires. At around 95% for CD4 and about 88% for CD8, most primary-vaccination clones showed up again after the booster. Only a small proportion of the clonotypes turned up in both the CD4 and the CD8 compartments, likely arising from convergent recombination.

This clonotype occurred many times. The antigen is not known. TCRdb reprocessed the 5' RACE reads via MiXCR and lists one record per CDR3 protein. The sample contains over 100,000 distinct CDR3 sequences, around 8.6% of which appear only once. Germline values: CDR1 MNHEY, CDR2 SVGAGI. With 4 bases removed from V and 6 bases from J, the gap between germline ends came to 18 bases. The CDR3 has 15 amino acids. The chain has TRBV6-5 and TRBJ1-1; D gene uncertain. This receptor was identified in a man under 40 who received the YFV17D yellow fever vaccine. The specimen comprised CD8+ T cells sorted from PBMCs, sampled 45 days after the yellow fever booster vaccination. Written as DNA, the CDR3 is TGTGCCAGCAGTTCCGACTTTTCCCCCGGCCCTGAAGCTTTCTTT. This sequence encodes CASSSDFSPGPEAFF.